This is a list of T cell receptor beta chains from one sample in a study of control samples from healthy donors and cancer patients. Libraries were prepared by immunoSEQ multiplex PCR; TCRdb keeps only in-frame clonotypes and omits some of them. In the table there are 130,000 to 150,000 clones, approximately 91% of which are singletons. The sample was blood. All receptors come from a woman in her 30s in good health. CDR3s include the opening cysteine and the closing phenylalanine or tryptophan. D genes are given only for firm matches. Only some rows state a clone size, as once, few, many or a class for expanded clones.

clone size | D gene | J gene | V gene | CDR3 DNA | CDR3 protein
- | - | TRBJ1-1 | TRBV11-3 | TGTGCCAGCAGCTTAGGAACGAACACTGAAGCTTTCTTT | CASSLGTNTEAFF
- | - | TRBJ1-6 | TRBV6-1 | TGTGCCAGCAGTGAAGTGGAGGATTCACCCCTCCACTTT | CASSEVEDSPLHF
- | - | TRBJ2-1 | TRBV5-8 | TGTGCCAGCAGACCCCCAAGGCAGGGGTTCTACAATGAGCAGTTCTTC | CASRPPRQGFYNEQFF
- | - | TRBJ1-2 | TRBV19 | TGTGCCAGTAGTATTCTGGTTGCTGGCGGCTACACCTTC | CASSILVAGGYTF
- | - | TRBJ2-2 | TRBV18 | TGTGCCAGCTCACCAGTAGGTGCAGCGAACACCGGGGAGCTGTTTTTT | CASSPVGAANTGELFF
- | TRBD2 | TRBJ2-1 | TRBV4-2 | TGTGCCAGCAGCCAGGTAGCGGGAGCCCTCCCCTACAATGAGCAGTTCTTC | CASSQVAGALPYNEQFF
- | - | TRBJ2-5 | TRBV18 | TGTGCCAGCTCACCACCCGAAATTCAAGAGACCCAGTACTTC | CASSPPEIQETQYF
- | TRBD1 | TRBJ2-3 | TRBV30 | TGTGCCTGGAGTGGAGGGGGCTTCGCAGATACGCAGTATTTT | CAWSGGGFADTQYF
once | TRBD1 | TRBJ2-7 | TRBV18 | TGTGCCAGCTCACCTGGGACAGCCTACGAGCAGTACTTC | CASSPGTAYEQYF
- | - | TRBJ2-7 | TRBV19 | TGTGCCAGTGCCGGGGACTTCTCCTACGAGCAGTACTTC | CASAGDFSYEQYF
- | TRBD2 | TRBJ2-1 | TRBV6-5 | TGTGCCAGCAGTTTAGCGGGAGGTCCTTTTAATGAGCAGTTCTTC | CASSLAGGPFNEQFF
- | - | TRBJ1-5 | TRBV9 | TGTGCCAGCGGAGATCAGCCCCAGCATTTT | CASGDQPQHF
- | - | TRBJ2-1 | TRBV5-1 | TGCGCCAGCAGCTGGGAGCCTCAAACTAGGATCAATGAGCAGTTCTTC | CASSWEPQTRINEQFF
few | - | TRBJ2-7 | TRBV9 | TGTGCCAGCAGCGTATCAGGGGGGCCCTACGAGCAGTACTTC | CASSVSGGPYEQYF
- | TRBD1 | TRBJ2-2 | TRBV6-5 | TGTGCCAGCAGCTTAACAGGGGCCACCGGGGAGCTGTTTTTT | CASSLTGATGELFF
- | TRBD2 | TRBJ2-1 | TRBV6-5 | TGTGCCAGCAGGAACCCCGGGGGGAGAGAACAGCAGTTCTTC | CASRNPGGREQQFF
- | TRBD1 | TRBJ1-1 | TRBV4-2 | TGTGCCAGCAGACAGGGACAGATGAACACTGAAGCTTTCTTT | CASRQGQMNTEAFF
- | - | TRBJ1-1 | TRBV27 | TGTGCCAGCAGTCCCGTCTACATGAACACTGAAGCTTTCTTT | CASSPVYMNTEAFF
- | - | TRBJ1-6 | TRBV14 | TGTGCCAGCAGCCCCCCGGGACGGCTTAATTCACCCCTCCACTTT | CASSPPGRLNSPLHF
- | TRBD1 | TRBJ2-3 | TRBV29-1 | TGCAGCGGCGTCAGGGGGCTGAGCACAGATACGCAGTATTTT | CSGVRGLSTDTQYF
- | - | TRBJ2-3 | TRBV7-9 | TGTGCCAGCAGCTTACCGGGGGCAGATACGCAGTATTTT | CASSLPGADTQYF
- | TRBD1 | TRBJ1-2 | TRBV10-3 | TGTGCCATCAGTGATCCAGGGGGCCAGGTCGAGGGCTACACCTTC | CAISDPGGQVEGYTF
few | TRBD2 | TRBJ2-1 | TRBV11-2 | TGTGCCTTGGGGGGGCTAGCGGGAGGCCCCGGCTCCTACAATGAGCAGTTCTTC | CALGGLAGGPGSYNEQFF
- | - | TRBJ2-2 | TRBV19 | TGTGCCAGTAGCGTTTTGGGCGGGGAGCTGTTTTTT | CASSVLGGELFF